Below, 12 T cell receptor beta chains from the same sample are listed, as sequenced in a study of blood T cell repertoires in COVID-19. The table came from immunoSEQ multiplex PCR; TCRdb's copy has only in-frame clones and leaves some out. Of roughly 110,000 clones listed, less than 85% are singletons. The sequencing sample was made of peripheral blood. Receptors originate from a woman aged 55-69 years with acute or convalescent COVID-19.

This CDR3 reads CASSFRGLYGYTF. The CDR3 coding sequence is TGTGCCAGCAGCTTCAGAGGGCTGTATGGCTACACCTTC. The chain carries TRBV5-6 and TRBJ1-2; D is uncertain. Germline V gene lookup returns CDR1 SGHDT and CDR2 YYEEEE. This CDR3 spans 13 amino acids. V lost 2 bases to trimming and J lost 5 bases, with 10 bases between them. Based on the CDR3 plus reference TRBV5-6 and TRBJ1-2, the full variable domain is DAGVTQSPTHLIKTRGQQVTLRCSPKSGHDTVSWYQQALGQGPQFIFQYYEEEERQRGNFPDRFSGHQFPNYSSELNVNALLLGDSALYLCASSFRGLYGYTFGSGTRLTVV.

The V and J genes are TRBV5-6 and TRBJ2-7, with 8 bases that match TRBD1. The V gene's germline CDR1 is SGHDT and CDR2 YYEEEE. The J segment lost 0 bases and the V segment lost 2 bases, leaving 7 bases of the junction unmatched. This CDR3 region has 16 residues. This CDR3 is CASSFRGQPSSYEQYF. As DNA, the CDR3 is TGTGCCAGCAGCTTCAGGGGGCAGCCGAGCTCCTACGAGCAGTACTTC.

The chain is built from TRBV29-1 and TRBJ2-5; 9 bases match TRBD1. V gave up 6 bases and J gave up 3 bases; unmatched junction bases: 2. Germline CDR1 is SQVTM and CDR2 is ANQGSEA. The length of the CDR3 is 12 residues. For the CDR3, the DNA is TGCAGCGTGGGGACAGGGAAAGAGACCCAGTACTTC. Translated, it gives CSVGTGKETQYF. The complete variable domain, with remaining parts taken from reference TRBV29-1 and TRBJ2-5, reads SAVISQKPSRDICQRGTSLTIQCQVDSQVTMMFWYRQQPGQSLTLIATANQGSEATYESGFVIDKFPISRPNLTFSTLTVSNMSPEDSSIYLCSVGTGKETQYFGPGTRLLVL.

This chain uses TRBV19 with TRBJ1-5; 8 bases match TRBD1. Germline CDR1 LNHDA, CDR2 SQIVND (reference sequence). The CDR3 runs 15 residues. V shed 7 bases and J 3 bases; nucleotides not matched to a gene: 8. In DNA, the CDR3 is TGTGCCAGTATCGGGACAGGCCTCGACAATCAGCCCCAGCATTTT. Translation: CASIGTGLDNQPQHF.

The genes are TRBV27 and TRBJ1-5; D is possibly TRBD1 (6 bases). The ends were cut back, 6 bases at V and 3 bases at J, with 12 bases in the middle. This CDR3 is built from 14 residues. CDR1 MNHEY and CDR2 SMNVEV come from the germline V gene (reference sequence). CDR3 DNA sequence: TGTGCCAGCAGAAATGCAGGGGCCAATCAGCCCCAGCATTTT. Translating it yields CASRNAGANQPQHF.

This chain uses TRBV2 with TRBJ2-3; no clear D gene. CDR3 length equals 17 residues. Germline V gene lookup returns CDR1 SNHLY and CDR2 FYNNEI. V was cut by 2 bases and J by 0 bases, with 15 bases left in between. CDR3 loop: CASSENGLDASTDTQYF. The CDR3 region has the DNA TGTGCCAGCAGTGAAAATGGGCTCGACGCTAGCACAGATACGCAGTATTTT.

This clone was counted a few times. This rearrangement joins TRBV7-7 to TRBJ2-1; D not resolved. Trimming removed 2 bases from V and 7 bases from J, with 12 bases in between. The CDR3 is made up of 14 amino acids. Germline CDR1 is SSHAT and CDR2 is FNYEAQ (reference sequence). The CDR3 loop is CASSLLQDGNEQFF. The DNA for the CDR3 is TGTGCCAGCAGCTTATTACAAGACGGGAATGAGCAGTTCTTC.

This chain joins TRBV10-3 and TRBJ2-1; D is perhaps TRBD2 (5 bases). The germline V and J ends were trimmed by 3 bases and 5 bases, with 20 bases remaining between them. The CDR3 is made up of 17 amino acids. Germline V CDR1 and CDR2: ENHRY, SYGVKD. CDR3 sequence: CAISERIARGANNEQFF. In DNA form, the CDR3 reads TGTGCCATCAGTGAACGTATTGCCCGGGGAGCTAACAATGAGCAGTTCTTC.

The rearrangement joins TRBV18 to TRBJ1-2, with TRBD1 matching over 9 bases. This CDR3 is built from 13 residues. Trimming removed 5 bases from V and 8 bases from J; junction bases left unmatched: 6. The germline gives CDR1 KGHSH, CDR2 LQKENI. The CDR3 region has the DNA TGTGCCAGCTCAGCACAGGGGGCGAAGGGCTACACCTTC. Protein sequence: CASSAQGAKGYTF.

The genes are TRBV27 and TRBJ1-5, with 10 bases that match TRBD1. Germline CDR1 MNHEY, CDR2 SMNVEV (reference sequence). CDR3 length equals 18 residues. J lost 8 bases, V lost 2 bases, and 15 bases had no gene match. This chain's CDR3 is CASSLPKTGGAFMEPQHF. In nucleotides, the CDR3 is TGTGCCAGCAGTTTACCAAAGACAGGGGGCGCGTTTATGGAGCCCCAGCATTTT.

V is TRBV18 and J is TRBJ1-1; D is ambiguous. The CDR3 is 13 amino acids. V shed 2 bases and J shed 10 bases, with 14 bases lying between them. Germline CDR1 reads KGHSH; CDR2 reads LQKENI. CDR3: CASSPVSGVGAFF. DNA of the CDR3: TGTGCCAGCTCACCAGTTTCGGGAGTGGGAGCTTTCTTT.

The chain combines TRBV10-3 with TRBJ2-7; 8 bases map to TRBD2. Germline V gene lookup returns CDR1 ENHRY and CDR2 SYGVKD. The CDR3 runs 14 residues. J gave up 3 bases and V 6 bases, and 7 bases lay outside the gene matches. In DNA, the CDR3 is TGTGCCATCAGCCCGGGACTAGAGATCTACGAGCAGTACTTC. It codes for CAISPGLEIYEQYF.